This TCR beta chain was recorded in a study of T cell repertoires in cytomegalovirus infection. About the research overall: Public TCR beta signatures marked donors with CMV infection and the matching HLA.

Germline V gene data show CDR1 as MNHNS and CDR2 as SASEGT. The V and J ends lost 7 bases and 3 bases respectively, with 13 bases between them. CDR3 length equals 13 residues. TCRdb re-called the reads through MiXCR, storing one row per CDR3 protein. Of approximately 700,000 distinct CDR3 sequences listed, under 40% are singletons. Study conclusions and caveats: Summed frequency of public TCR beta families distinguished CMV carriers with the relevant HLA. It was HLA-C-restricted CMV-specific TCR beta clonotypes that dominated the response ex vivo.

Of note for this clonotype: What it recognizes is unknown.

The specimen was PBMCs. This TCR was sampled from a human donor in good health (CMV status not recorded). Some clones in this sample may be carry-over from other donors' samples. The rearrangement links TRBV6-1 to TRBJ2-7; a weak D match, TRBD2 (5 bases). CDR3 loop: CASNLYRGYEQYF. Here the CDR3 DNA reads TGTGCCAGCAACCTCTACCGGGGCTACGAGCAGTACTTC.